This TCR beta chain was captured in a study of cytomegalovirus exposure and HLA in healthy donors. This CDR3 comprises 13 residues. V was pared by 6 bases and J by 0 bases, with 6 bases between. Germline-derived CDR1 and CDR2 are SGHRS and YFSETQ. This clone showed up just a few times. The PCR contained 60 Vbeta and 13 Jbeta primers. The repertoire was sequenced with immunoSEQ multiplex PCR; TCRdb's copy has only in-frame clones and lacks some. The sample lists under 200,000 clones, 84% occurring once. Sequencing was done on a sample of PBMCs. The chain is built from TRBV5-1 and TRBJ2-2; D unclear. The sequence derives from a man over 45 in good health and CMV-seropositive. CDR3 amino acids: CASMAPNTGELFF. CDR3 in DNA: TGCGCCAGCATGGCCCCGAACACCGGGGAGCTGTTTTTT.